A few counts support the clone carrying this T cell receptor (beta chain). Its antigen remains unknown. TCRdb recomputed calls from the PCR reads with MiXCR, one row per CDR3 protein. The sample lists roughly 100,000 distinct CDR3 sequences; about 35% were seen once. The data belong to a study of molecular identifiers for immune sequencing clone quantification. The study's findings and limits: Clones of above 20 RNA copies carried over 99% of effector molecules; in naive cells they carried under 1%.

The sequence was obtained from a human donor in good health. Some libraries in this study had Jurkat cell RNA spiked in. Material for sequencing was naive CD8+ T cells from blood, with Jurkat cell RNA spiked in. As for subset: FACS-sorted CD8+CD4-CCR7+CD45RA+ naive T cells.

The DNA for the CDR3 is TGCAGTGTCCGGGTGATTCGGGAGGTCGGAAACATTCAGTACTTC. Protein product: CSVRVIREVGNIQYF. V is TRBV20-1 and J is TRBJ2-4; 7 positions agree with TRBD2. CDR3 size: 15 residues. Germline lookup yields CDR1 DFQATT and CDR2 SNEGSKA (reference sequence). Trimming took 7 bases from V and 6 from J; bases not matched to a gene: 15.